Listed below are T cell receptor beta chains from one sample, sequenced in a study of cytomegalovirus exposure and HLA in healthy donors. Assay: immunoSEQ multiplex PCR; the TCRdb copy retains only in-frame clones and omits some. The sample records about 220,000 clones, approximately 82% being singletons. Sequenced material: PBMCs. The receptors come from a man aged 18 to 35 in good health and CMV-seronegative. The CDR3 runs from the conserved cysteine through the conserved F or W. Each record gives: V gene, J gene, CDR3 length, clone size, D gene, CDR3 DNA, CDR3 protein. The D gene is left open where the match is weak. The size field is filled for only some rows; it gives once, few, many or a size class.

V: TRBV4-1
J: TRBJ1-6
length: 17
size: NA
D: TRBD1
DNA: TGCGCCAGCAGCCAAGACGAAACCGGACAGGGACGTTCACCCCTCCACTTT
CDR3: CASSQDETGQGRSPLHF

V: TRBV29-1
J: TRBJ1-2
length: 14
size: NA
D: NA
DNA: TGCAGCGTTGAGTTGCGATTTCCGTACTATGGCTACACCTTC
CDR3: CSVELRFPYYGYTF

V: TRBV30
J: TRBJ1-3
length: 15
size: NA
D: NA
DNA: TGTGCCTGGAGTGTATCGGGGGGGGTTGGAAACACCATATATTTT
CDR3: CAWSVSGGVGNTIYF

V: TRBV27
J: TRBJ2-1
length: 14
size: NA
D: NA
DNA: TGTGCCAGCAGTTTGTATGACTCGTACAATGAGCAGTTCTTC
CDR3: CASSLYDSYNEQFF

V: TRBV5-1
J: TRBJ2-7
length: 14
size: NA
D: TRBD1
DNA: TGCGCCAGCAGCTTGGGGACAGGATACTACGAGCAGTACTTC
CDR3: CASSLGTGYYEQYF

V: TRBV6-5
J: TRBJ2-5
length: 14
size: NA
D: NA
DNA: TGTGCCAGCAGTTACGAGGGTATCGGTGAGACCCAGTACTTC
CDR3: CASSYEGIGETQYF

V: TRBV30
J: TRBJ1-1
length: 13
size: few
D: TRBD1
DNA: TGTGCCTGCCCAACAACAGGGGAGACTGAAGCTTTCTTT
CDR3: CACPTTGETEAFF

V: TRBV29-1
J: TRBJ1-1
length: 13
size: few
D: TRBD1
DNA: TGCAGCGTTGACAGGGGGCGGAACACTGAAGCTTTCTTT
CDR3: CSVDRGRNTEAFF

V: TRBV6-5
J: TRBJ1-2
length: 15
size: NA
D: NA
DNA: TGTGCCAGCAGGGCCGCGACAGCTAGTAACTATGGCTACACCTTC
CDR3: CASRAATASNYGYTF

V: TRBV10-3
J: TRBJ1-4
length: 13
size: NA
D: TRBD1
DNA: TGTGCCATCAGAGGGGGCAGGACTGAAAAACTGTTTTTT
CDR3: CAIRGGRTEKLFF

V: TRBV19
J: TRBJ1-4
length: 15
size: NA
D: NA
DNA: TGTGCCAGTAGTACAGGACAGCCTCCTAATGAAAAACTGTTTTTT
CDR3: CASSTGQPPNEKLFF

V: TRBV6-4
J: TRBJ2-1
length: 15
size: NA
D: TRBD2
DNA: TGTGCCAGCAGTGCCCGAGCGGGAGTAACGGATGAGCAGTTCTTC
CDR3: CASSARAGVTDEQFF

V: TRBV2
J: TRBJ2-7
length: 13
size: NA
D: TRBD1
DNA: TGTGCCAGCAGTGGACAGGGGATATACGAGCAGTACTTC
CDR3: CASSGQGIYEQYF

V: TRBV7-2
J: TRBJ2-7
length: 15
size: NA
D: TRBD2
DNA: TGTGCCAGCAGCTCGAGGACTAGCGGGACCTACGAGCAGTACTTC
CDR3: CASSSRTSGTYEQYF

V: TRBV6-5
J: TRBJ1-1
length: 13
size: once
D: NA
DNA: TGTGCCAGCAGAGCCAGGACACCCCCTGAAGCTTTCTTT
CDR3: CASRARTPPEAFF

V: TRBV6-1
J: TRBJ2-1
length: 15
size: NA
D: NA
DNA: TGTGCCAGCAGAAGGGGCAGGGATCCCTACAATGAGCAGTTCTTC
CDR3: CASRRGRDPYNEQFF

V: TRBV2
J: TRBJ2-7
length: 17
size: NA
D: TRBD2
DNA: TGTGCCAGCACTAGGCTAGCTAGCGGGATTGCAGGTTACGAGCAGTACTTC
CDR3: CASTRLASGIAGYEQYF

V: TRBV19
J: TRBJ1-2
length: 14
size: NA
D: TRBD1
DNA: TGTGCCAGTAGTCCTGGACAGGGGCCCTATGGCTACACCTTC
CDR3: CASSPGQGPYGYTF

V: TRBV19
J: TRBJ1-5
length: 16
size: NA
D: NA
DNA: TGTGCCAGTATAGGGCGGGGCGAGTGGGGCAATCAGCCCCAGCATTTT
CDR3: CASIGRGEWGNQPQHF

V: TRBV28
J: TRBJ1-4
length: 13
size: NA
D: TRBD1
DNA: TGTGCCAGCGCGGACAGGGGGAATGAAAAACTGTTTTTT
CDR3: CASADRGNEKLFF

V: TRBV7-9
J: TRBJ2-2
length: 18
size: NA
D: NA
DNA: TGTTCCAGCAGCCGCATTAGGGGACTCTCATTTTACACCGGGGAGCTGTTTTTT
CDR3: CSSSRIRGLSFYTGELFF

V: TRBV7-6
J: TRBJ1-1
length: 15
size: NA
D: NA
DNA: TGTGCCAGCAGCCGAGGGAGGGGATTGAACACTGAAGCTTTCTTT
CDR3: CASSRGRGLNTEAFF

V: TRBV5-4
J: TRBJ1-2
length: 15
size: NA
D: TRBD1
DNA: TGTGCCAGCAGCTTGAAGTTGGGACAGGGAATCGGCTACACCTTC
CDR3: CASSLKLGQGIGYTF